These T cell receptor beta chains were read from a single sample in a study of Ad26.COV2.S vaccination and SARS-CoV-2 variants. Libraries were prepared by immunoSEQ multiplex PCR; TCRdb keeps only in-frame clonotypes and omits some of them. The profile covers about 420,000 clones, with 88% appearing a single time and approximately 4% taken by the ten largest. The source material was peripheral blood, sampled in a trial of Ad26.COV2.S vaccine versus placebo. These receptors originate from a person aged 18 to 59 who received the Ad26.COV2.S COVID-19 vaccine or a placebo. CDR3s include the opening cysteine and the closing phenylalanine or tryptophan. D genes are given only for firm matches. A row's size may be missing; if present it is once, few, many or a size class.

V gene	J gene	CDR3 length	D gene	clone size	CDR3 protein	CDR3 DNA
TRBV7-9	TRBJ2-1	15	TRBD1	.	CASRQPGQGYSEQFF	TGTGCCAGCAGACAACCGGGACAGGGATATAGTGAGCAGTTCTTC
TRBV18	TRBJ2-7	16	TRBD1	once	CASSPRRQGAFYEQYF	TGTGCCAGCTCACCAAGGCGACAGGGGGCCTTCTACGAGCAGTACTTC
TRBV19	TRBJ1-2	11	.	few	CASQGVGGYTF	TGTGCCAGTCAAGGGGTCGGGGGCTACACCTTC
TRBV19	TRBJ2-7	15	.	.	CASRHRAGASYEQYF	TGTGCCAGTAGACACCGGGCAGGTGCTTCCTACGAGCAGTACTTC
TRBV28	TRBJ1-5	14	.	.	CASDGRHSNQPQHF	TGTGCCAGCGATGGACGGCATAGCAATCAGCCCCAGCATTTT
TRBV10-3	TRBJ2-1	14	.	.	CAISGTENYNEQFF	TGTGCCATTTCCGGGACTGAAAATTACAATGAGCAGTTCTTC
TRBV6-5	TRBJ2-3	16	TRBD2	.	CASSFGLAGGTDTQYF	TGTGCCAGCAGTTTCGGACTAGCGGGGGGCACAGATACGCAGTATTTT
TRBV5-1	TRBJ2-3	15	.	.	CASSLGPLTTHTQYF	TGCGCCAGCAGCTTGGGGCCACTTACCACCCATACGCAGTATTTT
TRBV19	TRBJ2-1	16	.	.	CASRSTILQGNNEQFF	TGTGCCAGTCGCTCCACTATTTTACAGGGTAATAATGAGCAGTTCTTC
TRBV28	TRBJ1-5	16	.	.	CASSFGGINSNQPQHF	TGTGCCAGCAGTTTTGGAGGGATCAACAGCAATCAGCCCCAGCATTTT
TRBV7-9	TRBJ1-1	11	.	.	CASSDSWEAFF	TGTGCCAGCAGCGACTCTTGGGAAGCTTTCTTT
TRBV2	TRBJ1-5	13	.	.	CASSNGGGQPQHF	TGTGCCAGCAGTAACGGGGGAGGTCAGCCCCAGCATTTT
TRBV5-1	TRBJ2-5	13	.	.	CASRARVPGDQYF	TGCGCCAGCAGAGCCAGGGTGCCAGGGGACCAGTACTTC
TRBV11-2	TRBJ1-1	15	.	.	CASSNLDLMNTEAFF	TGTGCCAGCAGCAACCTGGACTTAATGAACACTGAAGCTTTCTTT
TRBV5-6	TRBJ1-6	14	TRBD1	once	CASSWGQMGSPLHF	TGTGCCAGCAGCTGGGGACAGATGGGTTCACCCCTCCACTTT
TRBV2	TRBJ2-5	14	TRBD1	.	CASSSDRAQETQYF	TGTGCCAGCAGTTCTGACAGGGCACAAGAGACCCAGTACTTC
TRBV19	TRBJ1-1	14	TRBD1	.	CASRLGTGYGEAFF	TGTGCCAGTAGGTTAGGGACAGGGTATGGTGAAGCTTTCTTT
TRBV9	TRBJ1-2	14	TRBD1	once	CASSVGTGGKGYTF	TGTGCCAGCAGCGTTGGGACAGGGGGTAAGGGCTACACCTTC
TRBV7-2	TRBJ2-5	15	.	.	CASTAGGTPQETQYF	TGTGCCAGCACCGCCGGCGGGACCCCCCAAGAGACCCAGTACTTC
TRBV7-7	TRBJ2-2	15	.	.	CASSKDRSNTGELFF	TGTGCTAGCAGCAAGGACAGATCGAACACCGGGGAGCTGTTTTTT
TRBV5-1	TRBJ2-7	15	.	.	CASSLAPGATYEQYF	TGCGCCAGCAGCTTGGCGCCAGGGGCCACCTACGAGCAGTACTTC
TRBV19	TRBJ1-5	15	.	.	CASSIRTYSNQPQHF	TGTGCCAGTAGTATCCGGACATATAGCAATCAGCCCCAGCATTTT
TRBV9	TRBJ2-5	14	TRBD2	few	CASGSSGGKETQYF	TGTGCCAGCGGATCTAGCGGGGGTAAAGAGACCCAGTACTTC
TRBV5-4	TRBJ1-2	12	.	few	CASSLGENGYTF	TGTGCCAGCAGCTTGGGGGAGAATGGCTACACCTTC
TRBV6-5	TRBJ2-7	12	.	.	CASSGVGYEQYF	TGTGCCAGCTCCGGGGTCGGATACGAGCAGTACTTC
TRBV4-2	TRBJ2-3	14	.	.	CASQQGGGTDTQYF	TGTGCCAGCCAGCAGGGAGGTGGCACAGATACGCAGTATTTT
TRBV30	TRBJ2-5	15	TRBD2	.	CAWSRGTSVGETQYF	TGTGCCTGGAGTCGCGGGACTAGCGTAGGGGAGACCCAGTACTTC
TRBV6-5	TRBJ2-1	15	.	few	CASSYRRAIYNEQFF	TGTGCCAGCAGTTACCGCAGGGCCATCTACAATGAGCAGTTCTTC
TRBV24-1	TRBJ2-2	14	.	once	CATSHYRDTGELFF	TGTGCCACCAGCCATTACAGGGACACCGGGGAGCTGTTTTTT
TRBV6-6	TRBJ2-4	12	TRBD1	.	CASSLDRNIQYF	TGTGCCAGCAGTCTGGACAGGAACATTCAGTACTTC
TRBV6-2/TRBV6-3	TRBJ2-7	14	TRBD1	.	CASSYSGTAYEQYF	TGTGCCAGCAGTTACTCCGGGACAGCCTACGAGCAGTACTTC
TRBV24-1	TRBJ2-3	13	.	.	CATSAVATDTQYF	TGTGCCACCAGTGCGGTCGCCACAGATACGCAGTATTTT
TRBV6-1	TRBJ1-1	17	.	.	CASSEAGGYTIRTEAFF	TGTGCCAGCAGTGAAGCGGGGGGTTACACGATAAGGACTGAAGCTTTCTTT
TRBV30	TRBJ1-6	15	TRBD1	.	CAWEGLGQTNSPLHF	TGTGCCTGGGAAGGGTTGGGACAGACAAATTCACCCCTCCACTTT
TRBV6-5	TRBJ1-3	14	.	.	CASSNRFSGNTIYF	TGTGCCAGCAGCAACAGGTTCTCTGGAAACACCATATATTTT
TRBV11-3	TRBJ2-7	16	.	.	CASSLGPGQGNDEQYF	TGTGCCAGCAGCTTAGGGCCGGGGCAGGGCAACGACGAGCAGTACTTC
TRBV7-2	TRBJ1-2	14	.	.	CASSPNAPSLGYTF	TGTGCCAGCAGCCCCAACGCCCCAAGCCTTGGCTACACCTTC
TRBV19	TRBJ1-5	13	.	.	CASSGTGNQPQHF	TGTGCCAGTAGCGGGACGGGAAATCAGCCCCAGCATTTT
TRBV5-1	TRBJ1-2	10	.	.	CASKGEGYTF	TGCGCCAGCAAGGGGGAAGGCTACACCTTC
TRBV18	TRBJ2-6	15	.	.	CASSPVAAGANVLTF	TGTGCCAGCTCACCGGTCGCTGCTGGGGCCAACGTCCTGACTTTC
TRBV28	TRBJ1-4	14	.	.	CASSSIEAGEKLFF	TGTGCCAGCAGTTCGATTGAGGCAGGAGAAAAACTGTTTTTT
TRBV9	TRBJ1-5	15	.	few	CASSVGPYSNQPQHF	TGTGCCAGCAGCGTGGGGCCATATAGCAATCAGCCCCAGCATTTT
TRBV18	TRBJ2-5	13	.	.	CASSPGGQETQYF	TGTGCCAGCTCCCCTGGGGGCCAAGAGACCCAGTACTTC
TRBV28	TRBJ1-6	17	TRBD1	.	CASSLRDSNFLRSPLHF	TGTGCCAGCAGTTTGAGGGACAGCAATTTTTTGCGGTCACCCCTCCACTTT
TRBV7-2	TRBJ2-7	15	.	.	CASSGDSRSSYEQYF	TGTGCCAGCAGCGGAGACAGTAGGAGCTCCTACGAGCAGTACTTC
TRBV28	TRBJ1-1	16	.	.	CASRTWLRGANTEAFF	TGTGCCAGCAGAACTTGGTTGCGGGGGGCGAACACTGAAGCTTTCTTT
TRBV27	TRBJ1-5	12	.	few	CARGQIHQPQHF	TGTGCCAGGGGTCAAATTCATCAGCCCCAGCATTTT
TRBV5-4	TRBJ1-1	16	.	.	CASSRGGSTVNTEAFF	TGTGCCAGCAGTCGGGGGGGATCGACAGTGAACACTGAAGCTTTCTTT
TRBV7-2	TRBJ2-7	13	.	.	CASSFIPGSEQYF	TGTGCCAGCAGCTTTATACCGGGCTCCGAGCAGTACTTC
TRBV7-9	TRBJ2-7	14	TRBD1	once	CASSLGTGGNEQYF	TGTGCCAGCAGCTTAGGGACAGGGGGCAACGAGCAGTACTTC